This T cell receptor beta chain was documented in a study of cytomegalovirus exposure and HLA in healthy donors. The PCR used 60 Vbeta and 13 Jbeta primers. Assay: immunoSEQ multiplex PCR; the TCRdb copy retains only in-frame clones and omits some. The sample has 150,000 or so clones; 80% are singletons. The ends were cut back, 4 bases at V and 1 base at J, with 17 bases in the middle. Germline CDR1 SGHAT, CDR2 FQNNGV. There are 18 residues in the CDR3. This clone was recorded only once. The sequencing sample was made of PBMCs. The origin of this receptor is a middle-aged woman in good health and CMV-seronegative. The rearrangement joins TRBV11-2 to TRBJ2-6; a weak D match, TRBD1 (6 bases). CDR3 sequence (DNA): TGTGCCAGCAGCTCGCCACGATTCACAGGGTCTGGGGCCAACGTCCTGACTTTC. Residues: CASSSPRFTGSGANVLTF.